The following is a TCR beta chain sequence with its context. Its antigen is not known. A much larger clone differs by one base, so this may be a read error. The sample comes from a study of CD8 T cells in ankylosing spondylitis. Study outcomes and limitations: Made up of roughly 8 highly homologous variants, a TCR beta motif appeared characteristic of ankylosing spondylitis blood. According to the report, clones linked to the disease were significantly enriched in matched synovial fluid samples taken from ankylosing spondylitis patients. Several of the motif variants were reported before in synovial fluid and blood from reactive arthritis.

Each CDR3 protein gets one entry after TCRdb re-called the 5' RACE reads with MiXCR. The table has some 200,000 distinct CDR3 sequences, just under 7.5% seen once; the top ten hold 14%. CDR1 SEHNR and CDR2 FQNEAQ come from the germline V gene (reference sequence). The CDR3 has 13 amino acids. V lost 6 bases and J 6 bases, leaving 13 bases between the germline ends. The specimen was blood, either unsorted or a sorted T cell fraction (not recorded which). This clonotype was obtained from a male donor with ankylosing spondylitis. The rearrangement joins TRBV7-9 to TRBJ2-3, with D uncertain. The CDR3 nucleotides are TGTGCCAGCAGTTCCACACTGGCGGATACGCAGTATTTT. Encoded protein: CASSSTLADTQYF.